These 25 T cell receptor beta chains originate from one sample sequenced in a study of CD8+ T cells in alopecia areata. Sequencing templates came from extracted RNA that was reverse transcribed into cDNA. The repertoire was sequenced with immunoSEQ multiplex PCR; TCRdb's copy has only in-frame clones and lacks some. The sample records about 210,000 clones, more than 60% being singletons. Stated treatment: oral pan-JAK inhibitor, 5-10 mg twice daily. The material was CD4+ T cells sorted from blood, obtained around week 44, from a patient treated with tofacitinib. The source of these receptors is a human donor with alopecia areata.

The chain links TRBV11-2 to TRBJ2-7, with 7 nucleotides matching TRBD1. Germline loops: CDR1 SGHAT, CDR2 FQNNGV. The CDR3 is 13 residues long. Trimming cost V 1 base and J 5 bases; bases outside gene matches: 2. The DNA of the CDR3 is TGTGCCAGCAGCTTAGGCCAGGGGGACGAGCAGTACTTC. Amino acids: CASSLGQGDEQYF.

Only one count was recorded for this clone. The chain carries TRBV6-1 and TRBJ2-3; TRBD1 aligns across 8 bases. Germline-derived CDR1 and CDR2 are MNHNS and SASEGT. CDR3 length: 15 residues. The V segment lost 1 base and the J segment 6 bases; nucleotides outside the gene matches: 6. This CDR3 is CASSEDRGWSDTQYF. The CDR3 DNA follows: TGTGCCAGCAGTGAAGACAGGGGGTGGAGTGATACGCAGTATTTT.

V usage is TRBV6-5 and J usage is TRBJ1-2; possible D gene TRBD1, 5 bases. CDR1 and CDR2 from the germline V gene are MNHEY and SVGAGI. This CDR3 has 15 residues. V shed 2 bases and J shed 8 bases, with 18 bases lying between them. In DNA, the CDR3 is TGTGCCAGCAGTTACACTGGGGCAGGGCTGAGAGGCTACACCTTC. This sequence encodes CASSYTGAGLRGYTF.

The chain has TRBV10-3 and TRBJ2-7; D uncertain. Germline values: CDR1 ENHRY, CDR2 SYGVKD. The CDR3 has 11 residues. Trimming removed 10 bases at V and 6 bases at J, with 13 bases between. The CDR3 loop reads CASSEDSEQYF. The DNA for the CDR3 is TGTGCCAGTAGTGAGGATTCCGAGCAGTACTTC.

The chain is built from TRBV10-3 and TRBJ2-1; no definite D call. V lost 6 bases, J lost 8 bases, and 17 bases lay in between. The CDR3 is 14 residues long. Germline V lookup: CDR1 ENHRY, CDR2 SYGVKD. CDR3: CAISGWAGIDEQFF. The DNA for the CDR3 is TGTGCCATCAGCGGTTGGGCTGGGATCGATGAGCAGTTCTTC.

This sequence joins TRBV4-3 and TRBJ2-2, with D possibly being TRBD1 or TRBD2 (5 bases each). The germline gives CDR1 LGHNA, CDR2 YSLEER. Trimming removed 0 bases from V and 1 base from J, with 9 bases in between. This CDR3 is 16 amino acids long. The CDR3 coding sequence is TGCGCCAGCAGCCAAGACACGGGGCTGAACACCGGGGAGCTGTTTTTT. It is translated as CASSQDTGLNTGELFF.

V usage is TRBV11-1 and J usage is TRBJ2-1; 14 bases line up with TRBD2. The junction had 5 bases not matched to a gene; V was cut back by 5 bases and J by 5 bases. This CDR3 is built from 16 residues. Germline loops: CDR1 SGHAT, CDR2 FQDESV (reference sequence). The CDR3: CASSPGLAGGHNEQFF. CDR3 sequence (DNA): TGTGCCAGCAGCCCCGGACTAGCGGGGGGTCACAATGAGCAGTTCTTC.

The chain carries TRBV29-1 and TRBJ2-2; D unclear. Germline V lookup: CDR1 SQVTM, CDR2 ANQGSEA. CDR3 length equals 12 residues. Trimming pared 7 bases from V and 2 bases from J, leaving 8 bases between. Written as DNA, the CDR3 is TGCAGCGCCCAAGAAAACACCGGGGAGCTGTTTTTT. Protein sequence: CSAQENTGELFF.

The chain recombines TRBV7-9 with TRBJ1-2, with D hard to call. CDR1 is SEHNR and CDR2 is FQNEAQ in the germline V gene (reference sequence). The CDR3 is made up of 13 amino acids. V lost 5 bases to trimming and J lost 4 bases, with 11 bases between them. The DNA of the CDR3 is TGTGCCAGCAGCCCCTTTGTTTCCTATGGCTACACCTTC. It codes for CASSPFVSYGYTF.

This chain connects TRBV29-1 to TRBJ2-1; 7 bases agree with TRBD1. V gave up 5 bases and J gave up 7 bases; unmatched junction bases: 2. Germline V gives CDR1 SQVTM, CDR2 ANQGSEA. The CDR3 is 11 residues long. CDR3 sequence (DNA): TGCAGCGTTCAGGGGGTTAATGAGCAGTTCTTC. Amino acids: CSVQGVNEQFF.

Note on this clone: The sample has other DNA sequences that encode this CDR3 too. The chain couples TRBV30 to TRBJ1-5; a weak D match, TRBD1 (6 bases). V shed 2 bases and J shed 7 bases, with 9 bases lying between them. Germline V gene data show CDR1 as GTSNPN and CDR2 as SVGIG (reference sequence). CDR3 length: 12 residues. The chain's CDR3 is CAWSLGGQPQHF. The CDR3, as DNA: TGTGCCTGGAGTCTGGGGGGCCAGCCCCAGCATTTT.

The V call is TRBV27, the J call TRBJ2-6; D may be TRBD1 (6 bases). CDR1 is MNHEY and CDR2 is SMNVEV in the germline V gene (reference sequence). This CDR3 spans 17 amino acids. Trimming took 8 bases from V and 3 from J, leaving 20 bases between them. The CDR3 DNA is TGTGCCAGCGCGTACAGGGTCCCGTCAGGTGGGGCCAACGTCCTGACTTTC. This gives the protein CASAYRVPSGGANVLTF.

V is TRBV29-1 and J is TRBJ1-2; TRBD1 matches at 7 bases. CDR1 is SQVTM and CDR2 is ANQGSEA in the germline V gene. V lost 4 bases to trimming and J lost 2 bases; unmatched junction nucleotides: 7. This CDR3 contains 14 residues. CDR3 DNA sequence: TGCAGCGTTGCCCCCCGACAGGGAAACTATGGCTACACCTTC. It codes for CSVAPRQGNYGYTF.

The table lists this clone with a count of one. V gene TRBV5-1 combines with J gene TRBJ2-1; 10 bases are a match to TRBD2. The germline CDR1 and CDR2 sequences are SGHRS and YFSETQ. The CDR3 totals 15 residues. The V gene end was trimmed by 4 bases and the J gene end by 5 bases; junction bases not matched to a gene: 6. Written as DNA, the CDR3 is TGCGCCAGCAGCCTTACTAGCGGGGTAAACAATGAGCAGTTCTTC. Protein: CASSLTSGVNNEQFF.

This sequence joins TRBV5-1 and TRBJ2-2; a weak D match, TRBD1 (5 bases). Germline CDR1 SGHRS, CDR2 YFSETQ. This CDR3 contains 14 residues. V lost 6 bases and J lost 0, with 9 bases in between. The CDR3 DNA is TGCGCCAGCAAATCGACAGCGAACACCGGGGAGCTGTTTTTT. It specifies CASKSTANTGELFF.

The chain uses TRBV6-5 and TRBJ1-1; 8 nucleotides align to TRBD1. Unmatched junction bases numbered 8, after V lost 4 bases and J lost 4 bases. CDR3 length: 15 amino acids. The V gene's germline CDR1 is MNHEY and CDR2 SVGAGI. CDR3 amino acids: CASSLLRTGSTEAFF. CDR3 DNA: TGTGCCAGCAGTTTGCTCAGGACAGGGAGCACTGAAGCTTTCTTT.

CDR3 sequence: CATSRRTSGGADTQYF. The CDR3 DNA follows: TGTGCCACCAGCCGCCGGACTAGCGGGGGGGCAGATACGCAGTATTTT. The chain uses TRBV15 and TRBJ2-3; 15 positions match TRBD2. CDR1 LNHNV and CDR2 YYDKDF come from the germline V gene (reference sequence). The junction had 4 bases not matched to a gene; V was cut back by 5 bases and J by 4 bases. The length of the CDR3 is 16 residues.

This clone was counted at least ten times. The chain links TRBV6-5 to TRBJ1-5, with no clear D. Germline-derived CDR1 and CDR2 are MNHEY and SVGAGI. This CDR3 comprises 13 residues. V dropped 0 bases and J dropped 7 bases, with 7 bases sitting between them. The CDR3 nucleotides are TGTGCCAGCAGTTACTCGGTCATCCAGCCCCAGCATTTT. Translation: CASSYSVIQPQHF.

This clone showed up just a few times. The genes are TRBV25-1 and TRBJ2-5; D perhaps matches TRBD1 (5 bases). The CDR3 runs 15 residues. V was trimmed by 2 bases and J by 1 base, leaving 11 bases between them. Germline V CDR1 and CDR2: MGHDK, SYGVNS. The CDR3 here is CASSELGVGQETQYF. The CDR3 DNA is TGTGCCAGCAGTGAACTAGGGGTCGGCCAAGAGACCCAGTACTTC.

The chain carries TRBV29-1 and TRBJ2-1, with D hard to call. The V end lost 1 base, the J end lost 7 bases, and 14 bases lay between the germline ends. Germline V gene data show CDR1 as SQVTM and CDR2 as ANQGSEA. The CDR3 totals 14 residues. Here the CDR3 DNA reads TGCAGCGTTGAAGTCCCCAGGTTTGGAAATGAGCAGTTCTTC. Translated, it gives CSVEVPRFGNEQFF.

This clone was seen a few times. The rearrangement joins TRBV7-3 to TRBJ2-3; D may correspond to TRBD1 or TRBD2 (5 bases each). The CDR3 covers 14 residues. Between the trimmed V and J ends, which lost 4 bases and 3 bases, there was a span of 11 bases. CDR1 SGHTA and CDR2 FQGTGA come from the germline V gene. CDR3 region: CASSSNGATDTQYF. DNA for the CDR3: TGTGCCAGCAGCTCCAACGGGGCGACAGATACGCAGTATTTT. Drawing the rest from reference TRBV7-3 and TRBJ2-3, the complete variable domain is GAGVSQTPSNKVTEKGKYVELRCDPISGHTALYWYRQSLGQGPEFLIYFQGTGAADDSGLPNDRFFAVRPEGSVSTLKIQRTERGDSAVYLCASSSNGATDTQYFGPGTRLTVL.

V gene TRBV29-1 combines with J gene TRBJ2-1; D is possibly TRBD1 (6 bases). Germline CDR1 and CDR2: SQVTM and ANQGSEA. The CDR3 length is 13 residues. V shed 4 bases and J shed 9 bases, with 16 bases lying between them. The CDR3 is CSVGQEMISEQFF. DNA of the CDR3: TGCAGCGTTGGACAGGAAATGATCAGTGAGCAGTTCTTC.

There are a few counts of this clone. In DNA form, the CDR3 reads TGTGCCAGCAGCCCCAATGCGATCTACGAGCAGTACTTC. Protein sequence: CASSPNAIYEQYF. J is TRBJ2-7 and V is TRBV6-6; D call uncertain. The CDR3 loop spans 13 amino acids. V gave up 6 bases and J gave up 3 bases, with 12 bases separating them. The germline CDR1 and CDR2 sequences are MNHNY and SVGAGI (reference sequence).

The chain couples TRBV27 to TRBJ1-6; D gene ambiguous. V dropped 4 bases and J dropped 9 bases, with 13 bases sitting between them. The length of the CDR3 is 14 residues. Looked up from germline, CDR1 is MNHEY and CDR2 is SMNVEV (reference sequence). The CDR3 DNA is TGTGCCAGCAGTTCTATGGGATTGAGTTCACCCCTCCACTTT. It translates to CASSSMGLSSPLHF.

The rearrangement uses TRBV4-1 and TRBJ1-4; D gene ambiguous. V was trimmed by 0 bases and J by 7 bases, leaving 15 bases between them. There are 16 residues in the CDR3. Per germline, CDR1 MGHRA and CDR2 YSYEKL. The DNA of the CDR3 is TGCGCCAGCAGCCAAGACTGGCCTCTCTCGGGTGAAAAACTGTTTTTT. Translation gives CASSQDWPLSGEKLFF.